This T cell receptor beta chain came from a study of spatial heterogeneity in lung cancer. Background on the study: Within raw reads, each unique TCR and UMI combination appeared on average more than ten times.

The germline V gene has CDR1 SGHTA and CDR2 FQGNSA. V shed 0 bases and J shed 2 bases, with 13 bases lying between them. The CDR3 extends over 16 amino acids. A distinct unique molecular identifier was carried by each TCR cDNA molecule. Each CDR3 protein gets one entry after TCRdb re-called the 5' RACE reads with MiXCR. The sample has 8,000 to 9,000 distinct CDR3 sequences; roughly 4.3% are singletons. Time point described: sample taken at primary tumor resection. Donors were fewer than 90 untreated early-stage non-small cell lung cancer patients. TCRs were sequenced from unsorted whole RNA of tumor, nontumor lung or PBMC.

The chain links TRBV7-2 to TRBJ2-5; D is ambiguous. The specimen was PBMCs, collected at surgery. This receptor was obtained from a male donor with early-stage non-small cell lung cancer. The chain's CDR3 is CASSLAKGRSQETQYF. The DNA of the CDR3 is TGTGCCAGCAGCTTAGCTAAAGGGCGGTCTCAAGAGACCCAGTACTTC.